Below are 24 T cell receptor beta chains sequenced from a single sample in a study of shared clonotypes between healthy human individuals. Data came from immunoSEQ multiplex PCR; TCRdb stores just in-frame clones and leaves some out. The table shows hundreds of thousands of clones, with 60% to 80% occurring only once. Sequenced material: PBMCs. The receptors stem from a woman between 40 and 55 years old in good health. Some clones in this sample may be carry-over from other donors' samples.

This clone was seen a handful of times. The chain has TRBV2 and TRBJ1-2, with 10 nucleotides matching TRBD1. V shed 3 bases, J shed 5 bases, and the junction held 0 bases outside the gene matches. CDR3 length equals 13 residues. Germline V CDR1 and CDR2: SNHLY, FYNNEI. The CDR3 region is CASSEDRGYGYTF. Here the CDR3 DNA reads TGTGCCAGCAGTGAGGACAGGGGGTATGGCTACACCTTC.

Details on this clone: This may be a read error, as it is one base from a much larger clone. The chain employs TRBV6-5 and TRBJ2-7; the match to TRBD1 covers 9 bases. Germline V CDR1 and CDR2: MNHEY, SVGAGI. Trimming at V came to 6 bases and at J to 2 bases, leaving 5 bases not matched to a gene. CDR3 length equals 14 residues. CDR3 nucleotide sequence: TGTGCCAGCAGATTCGGACAGGGGACCTACGAGCAGTACTTC. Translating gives CASRFGQGTYEQYF.

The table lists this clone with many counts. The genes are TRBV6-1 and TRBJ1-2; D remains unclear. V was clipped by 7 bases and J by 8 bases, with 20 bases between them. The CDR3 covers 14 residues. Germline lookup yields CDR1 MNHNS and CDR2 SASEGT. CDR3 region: CASTHFRGSRGYTF. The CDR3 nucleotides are TGTGCCAGCACCCATTTCCGCGGATCGCGAGGCTACACCTTC.

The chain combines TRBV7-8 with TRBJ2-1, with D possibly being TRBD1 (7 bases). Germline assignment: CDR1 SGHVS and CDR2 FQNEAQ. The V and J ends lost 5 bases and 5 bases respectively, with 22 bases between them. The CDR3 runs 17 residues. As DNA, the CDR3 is TGTGCCAGCAGCACACGGACAGGACTAAACCTCGACAATGAGCAGTTCTTC. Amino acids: CASSTRTGLNLDNEQFF.

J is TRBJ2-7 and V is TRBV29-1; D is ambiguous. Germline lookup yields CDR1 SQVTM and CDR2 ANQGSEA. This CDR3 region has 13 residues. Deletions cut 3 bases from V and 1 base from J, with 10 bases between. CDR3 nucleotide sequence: TGCAGCGTTGAGGTGGGCCAGTCCTACGAGCAGTACTTC. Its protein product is CSVEVGQSYEQYF.

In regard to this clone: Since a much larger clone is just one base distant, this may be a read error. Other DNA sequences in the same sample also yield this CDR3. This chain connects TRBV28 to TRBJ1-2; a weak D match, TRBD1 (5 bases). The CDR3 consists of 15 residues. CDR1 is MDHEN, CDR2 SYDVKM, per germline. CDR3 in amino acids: CASTPLQGFNYGYTF. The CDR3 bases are TGTGCCAGCACCCCCCTTCAGGGTTTCAACTACGGCTACACCTTC.

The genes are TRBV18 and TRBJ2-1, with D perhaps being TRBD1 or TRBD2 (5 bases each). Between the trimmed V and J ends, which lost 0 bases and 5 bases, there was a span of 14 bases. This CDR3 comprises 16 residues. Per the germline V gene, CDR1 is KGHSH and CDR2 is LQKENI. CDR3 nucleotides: TGTGCCAGCTCACCACCGACGGGGCGGACCGACAATGAGCAGTTCTTC. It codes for CASSPPTGRTDNEQFF.

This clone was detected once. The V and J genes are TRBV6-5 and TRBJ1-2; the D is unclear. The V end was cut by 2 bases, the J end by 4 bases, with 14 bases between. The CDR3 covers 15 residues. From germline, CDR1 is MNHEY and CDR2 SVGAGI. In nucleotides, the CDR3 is TGTGCCAGCAGTTACGGAGCAGGCATCCTCTATGGCTACACCTTC. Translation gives CASSYGAGILYGYTF.

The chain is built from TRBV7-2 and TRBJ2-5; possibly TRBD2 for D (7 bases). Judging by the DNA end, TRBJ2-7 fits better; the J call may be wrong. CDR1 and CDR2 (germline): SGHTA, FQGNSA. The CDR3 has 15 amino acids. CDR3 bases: TGTGCCAGCAGCTTAGGCGGGGGCAGAGCCTACGAGCAGTACTTC. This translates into CASSLGGGRAYEQYF.

The CDR3 loop is CASIARSYEQYF. DNA for the CDR3: TGTGCCAGCATAGCACGGTCCTACGAGCAGTACTTC. The chain uses TRBV2 and TRBJ2-7; D is unresolved. This CDR3 spans 12 amino acids. Germline lookup yields CDR1 SNHLY and CDR2 FYNNEI. Trimming cost V 7 bases and J 1 base, with 8 bases left between them.

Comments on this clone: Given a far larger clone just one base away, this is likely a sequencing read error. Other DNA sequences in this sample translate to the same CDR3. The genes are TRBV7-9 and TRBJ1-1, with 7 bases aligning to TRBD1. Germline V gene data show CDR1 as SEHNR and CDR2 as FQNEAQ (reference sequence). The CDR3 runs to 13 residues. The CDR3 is CAGSLEGATEAFF. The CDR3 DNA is TGTGCCGGCAGCCTAGAGGGGGCCACTGAAGCTTTCTTT.

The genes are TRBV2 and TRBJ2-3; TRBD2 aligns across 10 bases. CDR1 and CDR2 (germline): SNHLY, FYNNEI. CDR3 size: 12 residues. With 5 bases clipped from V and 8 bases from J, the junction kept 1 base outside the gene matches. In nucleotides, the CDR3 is TGTGCCAGCAGTAGACTAGCGGGTACGCAGTATTTT. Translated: CASSRLAGTQYF.

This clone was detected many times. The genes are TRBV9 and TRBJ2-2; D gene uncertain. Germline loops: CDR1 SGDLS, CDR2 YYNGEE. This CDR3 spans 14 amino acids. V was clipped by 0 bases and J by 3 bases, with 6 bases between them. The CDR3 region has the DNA TGTGCCAGCAGCGTAGTCGGAGACACCGGGGAGCTGTTTTTT. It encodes CASSVVGDTGELFF.

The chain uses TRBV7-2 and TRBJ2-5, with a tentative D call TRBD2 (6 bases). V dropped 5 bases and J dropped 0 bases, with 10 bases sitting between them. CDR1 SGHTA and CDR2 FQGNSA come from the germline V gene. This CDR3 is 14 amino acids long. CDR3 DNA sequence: TGTGCCAGCAGCCGTCTAGCGTACCAAGAGACCCAGTACTTC. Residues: CASSRLAYQETQYF.

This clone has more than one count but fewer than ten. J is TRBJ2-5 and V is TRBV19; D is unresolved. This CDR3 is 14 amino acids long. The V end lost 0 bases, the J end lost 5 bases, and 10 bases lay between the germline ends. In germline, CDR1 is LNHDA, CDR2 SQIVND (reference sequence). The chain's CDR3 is CASSIDGRRETQYF. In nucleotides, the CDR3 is TGTGCCAGTAGTATAGATGGTAGACGGGAGACCCAGTACTTC.

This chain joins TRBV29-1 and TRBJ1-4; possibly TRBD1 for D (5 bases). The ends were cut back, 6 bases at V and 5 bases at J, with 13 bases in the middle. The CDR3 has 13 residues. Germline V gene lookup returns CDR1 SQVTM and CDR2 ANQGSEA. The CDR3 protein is CSVGPNPNEKLFF. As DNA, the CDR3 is TGCAGCGTGGGACCCAACCCGAATGAAAAACTGTTTTTT. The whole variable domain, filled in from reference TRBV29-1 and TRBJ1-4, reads SAVISQKPSRDICQRGTSLTIQCQVDSQVTMMFWYRQQPGQSLTLIATANQGSEATYESGFVIDKFPISRPNLTFSTLTVSNMSPEDSSIYLCSVGPNPNEKLFFGSGTQLSVL.

The chain's CDR3 is CSVERDNTYEQYF. CDR3 nucleotide sequence: TGCAGCGTTGAAAGGGACAACACCTACGAGCAGTACTTC. The chain couples TRBV29-1 to TRBJ2-7; D is possibly TRBD1 (6 bases). This CDR3 is built from 13 residues. CDR1 SQVTM and CDR2 ANQGSEA come from the germline V gene. The V end lost 2 bases, the J end lost 2 bases, and 10 bases lay between the germline ends.

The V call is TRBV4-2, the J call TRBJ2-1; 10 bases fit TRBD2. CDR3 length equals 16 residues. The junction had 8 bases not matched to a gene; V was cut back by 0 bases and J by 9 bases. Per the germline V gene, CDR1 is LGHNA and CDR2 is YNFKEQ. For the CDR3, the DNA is TGTGCCAGCAGCCAAGAACCCCAGCGGGAGGGGAGTGAGCAGTTCTTC. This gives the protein CASSQEPQREGSEQFF.

CDR3 amino acids: CASNGDGANEKLFF. The CDR3, as DNA: TGTGCCAGCAACGGGGACGGAGCTAATGAAAAACTGTTTTTT. The chain employs TRBV2 and TRBJ1-4; tentative D call: TRBD1 (5 bases). Germline lookup yields CDR1 SNHLY and CDR2 FYNNEI. Trimming shortened V by 7 bases and J by 3 bases, and 12 bases separated the two germline ends. The CDR3 is 14 residues long.

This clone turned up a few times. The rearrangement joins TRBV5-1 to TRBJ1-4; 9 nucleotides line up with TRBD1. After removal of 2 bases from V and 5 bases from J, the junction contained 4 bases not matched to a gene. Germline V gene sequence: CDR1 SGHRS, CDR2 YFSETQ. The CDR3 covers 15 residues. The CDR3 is CASSFSGTGNEKLFF. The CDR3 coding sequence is TGCGCCAGCAGCTTTTCCGGGACAGGGAATGAAAAACTGTTTTTT.

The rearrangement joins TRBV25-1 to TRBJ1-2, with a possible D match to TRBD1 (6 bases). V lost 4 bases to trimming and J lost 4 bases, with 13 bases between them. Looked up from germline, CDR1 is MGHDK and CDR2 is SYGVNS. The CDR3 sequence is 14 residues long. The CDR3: CASSALGHGYGYTF. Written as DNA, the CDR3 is TGTGCCAGCAGTGCTTTGGGACACGGCTATGGCTACACCTTC.

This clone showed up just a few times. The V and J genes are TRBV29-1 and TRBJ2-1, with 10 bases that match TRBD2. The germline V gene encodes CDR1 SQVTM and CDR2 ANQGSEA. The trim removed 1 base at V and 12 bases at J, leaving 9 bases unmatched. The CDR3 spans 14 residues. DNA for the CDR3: TGCAGCGTTGAAGGGCTAGCGGGAGAAAAAAGGCAGTTCTTC. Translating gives CSVEGLAGEKRQFF.

CDR3 coding DNA: TGTGCCAGCAGCTTAGACTGGGATACGCAGTATTTT. Its protein product is CASSLDWDTQYF. This chain links TRBV7-9 with TRBJ2-3; D uncertain. The germline CDR1 and CDR2 sequences are SEHNR and FQNEAQ (reference sequence). Trimming stripped 1 base from V and 6 bases from J, with 5 bases between. This CDR3 has 12 residues.

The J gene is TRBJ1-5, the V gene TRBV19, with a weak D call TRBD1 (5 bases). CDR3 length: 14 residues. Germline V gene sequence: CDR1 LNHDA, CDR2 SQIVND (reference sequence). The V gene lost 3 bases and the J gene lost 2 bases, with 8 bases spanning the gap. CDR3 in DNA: TGTGCCAGTAGTATCCAACAGGGCAATCAGCCCCAGCATTTT. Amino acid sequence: CASSIQQGNQPQHF.